This TCR beta chain was profiled in a study of T-cell reconstitution after alpha-beta-depleted transplantation in children. During its preparation, the TCRbeta library received unique molecular identifiers. TCRdb passed the PCR reads through MiXCR, listing each CDR3 protein once. The sample consists of roughly 48,000 distinct CDR3 sequences, 5.8% of them appearing once. Study-level points and caveats: Recipient T cells and thymic progenitors that survived were the source of the high TCRbeta diversity seen at day 60 in some patients. T-cell numbers and diversity one year post-transplant derived largely from freshly generated T cells. Reportedly, only several hundred clones from non-depleted graft cells drove alpha-beta T-cell counts at about two months.

Germline CDR1 reads SGHKS; CDR2 reads YYEKEE (reference sequence). The CDR3 extends over 15 amino acids. With 4 bases removed from V and 3 bases from J, the gap between germline ends came to 15 bases. This clonotype has at least ten counts. Its antigen remains unknown. This TCR was recovered from a female patient aged 2-9 years who had a stem cell transplant for aplastic anemia, so the T cells may come from the graft donor. The chain uses TRBV5-5 and TRBJ2-3, with unresolved D. The starting material was PBMCs, mostly from graft donor cells, obtained 60 days after TCRalphabeta/CD19-depleted stem cell transplant. The CDR3 bases are TGTGCCAGCAGCCTTCGTCTACTAAGAACAGATACGCAGTATTTT. Translation: CASSLRLLRTDTQYF.